This T cell receptor beta chain was profiled in a study of OX40 agonist ivuxolimab in advanced cancers. General study findings and limits: Expanded clones belonging to CD8+ T cells outnumbered, on average, those of CD4+.

Method: immunoSEQ multiplex PCR; TCRdb's copy keeps in-frame clones and lacks some. The data contain roughly 30,000 clones, around 87% of them singletons. The CDR3 is 14 residues long. Germline V gene data show CDR1 as SGHRS and CDR2 as YFSETQ. Trimming shortened V by 2 bases and J by 3 bases, and 12 bases separated the two germline ends. A remark on this clone: Its antigen is not known.

This chain links TRBV5-1 with TRBJ2-7, with D possibly TRBD1 on 5 matching bases. This sequence was found in an adult with an advanced solid tumor such as melanoma, head and neck, liver or kidney cancer. Sequencing used CD4+ or CD8+ T cells sorted from blood, obtained in a trial of the OX40 agonist ivuxolimab. CDR3: CASSFSGFNYEQYF. In nucleotides, the CDR3 is TGCGCCAGCAGCTTTTCAGGGTTCAACTACGAGCAGTACTTC.